One and the same sample provided the 14 T cell receptor beta chains below, sequenced in a study of blood T cell repertoires in COVID-19. The data were produced by immunoSEQ multiplex PCR, yet TCRdb's version contains in-frame clones alone and is incomplete. The table records 30,000 to 35,000 clones, 83% of them present only once. Sequencing was carried out using peripheral blood. All receptors come from a man between 50 and 59 years old with acute or convalescent COVID-19.

The V call is TRBV6-4, the J call TRBJ1-3, with D hard to call. This CDR3 has 15 residues. Trimming cost V 5 bases and J 0 bases, with 11 bases left between them. CDR1 is MRHNA, CDR2 SNTAGT, per germline. The CDR3 spells CASSSPGTSGNTIYF. The CDR3 coding sequence is TGTGCCAGCAGTAGTCCAGGCACCTCTGGAAACACCATATATTTT.

This clone was counted only a few times. The chain combines TRBV30 with TRBJ1-1; 8 bases agree with TRBD1. Per germline, CDR1 GTSNPN and CDR2 SVGIG (reference sequence). The CDR3 spans 15 residues. The ends lost 2 bases at V and 6 bases at J; junction bases unmatched: 11. This CDR3 is CAWSKRTGLLPEAFF. The CDR3 nucleotides read TGTGCCTGGAGTAAACGGACAGGGCTGTTACCTGAAGCTTTCTTT.

The gene calls are TRBV3-1 (or the pseudogene TRBV3-2) and TRBJ2-1; D might be TRBD1 (6 bases). Trimming took off 1 base at V and 10 bases at J, with 11 bases between the two ends. The germline V gene has CDR1 LGHDT and CDR2 YNNKEL (reference sequence). The CDR3 totals 13 residues. CDR3 sequence reads: CASSQGGGSEQFF. In DNA form, the CDR3 reads TGTGCCAGCAGCCAAGGAGGGGGTAGCGAGCAGTTCTTC.

The rearrangement joins TRBV28 to TRBJ1-2; possible D gene TRBD1, 5 bases. The CDR3 loop spans 15 amino acids. Trimming took 1 base from V and 3 from J, leaving 12 bases between them. Germline V gene lookup returns CDR1 MDHEN and CDR2 SYDVKM. The CDR3 nucleotides read TGTGCCAGCAGTTTATCCGCAGGGATGCACTATGGCTACACCTTC. It is translated as CASSLSAGMHYGYTF.

The chain uses TRBV5-1 and TRBJ1-6; D perhaps matches TRBD1 (6 bases). CDR3 length: 16 residues. With 0 bases removed from V and 1 base from J, the gap between germline ends came to 8 bases. CDR1 and CDR2 from the germline V gene are SGHRS and YFSETQ. The CDR3 reads CASSLARGSYNSPLHF. CDR3 nucleotide sequence: TGCGCCAGCAGCTTGGCCAGGGGTTCCTATAATTCACCCCTCCACTTT.

V gene TRBV6-5 combines with J gene TRBJ1-2; possibly TRBD1 for D (5 bases). The V end was cut by 7 bases, the J end by 5 bases, with 17 bases between. The germline gives CDR1 MNHEY, CDR2 SVGAGI. The CDR3 covers 14 residues. The CDR3 coding sequence is TGTGCCAGCAAAGGGGCCTTTCACGCGTATGGCTACACCTTC. Protein product: CASKGAFHAYGYTF.

J is TRBJ1-6 and V is TRBV5-6, with a possible D match to TRBD1 (6 bases). V was clipped by 0 bases and J by 9 bases, with 10 bases between them. CDR3 size: 14 residues. Germline lookup yields CDR1 SGHDT and CDR2 YYEEEE. CDR3 region: CASSLEGGGSPLHF. CDR3 nucleotides: TGTGCCAGCAGCTTGGAGGGGGGGGGTTCACCCCTCCACTTT. The full variable domain, with the rest looked up from reference TRBV5-6 and TRBJ1-6, is DAGVTQSPTHLIKTRGQQVTLRCSPKSGHDTVSWYQQALGQGPQFIFQYYEEEERQRGNFPDRFSGHQFPNYSSELNVNALLLGDSALYLCASSLEGGGSPLHFGNGTRLTVT.

This chain uses TRBV5-1 with TRBJ2-7; 13 positions match TRBD2. Losses at the gene ends were 0 bases for V and 1 base for J; bases not matched to a gene: 4. The CDR3 is 17 amino acids. Germline CDR1 SGHRS, CDR2 YFSETQ. This chain's CDR3 is CASSLGLAGGQSYEQYF. The CDR3 region has the DNA TGCGCCAGCAGCTTGGGACTAGCGGGGGGCCAATCCTACGAGCAGTACTTC. Full variable domain (missing parts from reference TRBV5-1 and TRBJ2-7): KAGVTQTPRYLIKTRGQQVTLSCSPISGHRSVSWYQQTPGQGLQFLFEYFSETQRNKGNFPGRFSGRQFSNSRSEMNVSTLELGDSALYLCASSLGLAGGQSYEQYFGPGTRLTVT.

The V call is TRBV9, the J call TRBJ2-7; 9 bases match TRBD1. CDR3 size: 14 residues. The V and J ends lost 0 bases and 5 bases, in that order; junction bases with no gene match: 3. CDR1 SGDLS and CDR2 YYNGEE come from the germline V gene. The CDR3 nucleotides are TGTGCCAGCAGCGTAGGGGACAGGGACCACGAGCAGTACTTC. Translating gives CASSVGDRDHEQYF.

This clone showed up just a few times. This chain links TRBV24-1 with TRBJ1-1; D is unclear. The CDR3 contains 11 residues. V lost 10 bases to trimming and J lost 7 bases, with 12 bases between them. The V gene's germline CDR1 is KGHDR and CDR2 SFDVKD. Here the CDR3 DNA reads TGTGCCACGACACTGGGAGGTGAAGCTTTCTTT. This encodes CATTLGGEAFF.

J is TRBJ2-5 and V is TRBV7-9, with a possible D match to TRBD2 (6 bases). The germline V and J ends were trimmed by 3 bases and 3 bases, with 11 bases remaining between them. Germline CDR1 and CDR2: SEHNR and FQNEAQ (reference sequence). The CDR3 extends over 14 amino acids. The CDR3 spells CASSFLATKETQYF. For the CDR3, the DNA is TGTGCCAGCAGCTTCCTAGCGACCAAAGAGACCCAGTACTTC.

Here the CDR3 DNA reads TGTGCCAGCAGCCAAGACAGTTCACACACTGAAGCTTTCTTT. Residues: CASSQDSSHTEAFF. The V gene is TRBV11-2, the J gene TRBJ1-1, with D possibly TRBD1 on 5 matching bases. This CDR3 contains 14 residues. V dropped 5 bases and J dropped 3 bases, with 13 bases sitting between them. Germline-derived CDR1 and CDR2 are SGHAT and FQNNGV.

V usage is TRBV27 and J usage is TRBJ1-5, with 7 bases lining up with TRBD1. The V segment lost 3 bases and the J segment 4 bases; nucleotides outside the gene matches: 6. Germline CDR1 reads MNHEY; CDR2 reads SMNVEV (reference sequence). The CDR3 consists of 15 residues. The CDR3 protein is CASSFQGVTNQPQHF. CDR3 bases: TGTGCCAGCAGTTTCCAGGGGGTCACTAATCAGCCCCAGCATTTT.

This chain links TRBV14 with TRBJ2-1, with 9 bases that match TRBD2. The germline V gene has CDR1 SGHDN and CDR2 FVKESK. V dropped 4 bases and J dropped 4; count of bases not matched to a gene: 8. The CDR3 has 16 residues. The chain's CDR3 is CASSRLRTSEYNEQFF. CDR3 DNA: TGTGCCAGCAGCCGGCTAAGGACTAGCGAGTACAATGAGCAGTTCTTC.